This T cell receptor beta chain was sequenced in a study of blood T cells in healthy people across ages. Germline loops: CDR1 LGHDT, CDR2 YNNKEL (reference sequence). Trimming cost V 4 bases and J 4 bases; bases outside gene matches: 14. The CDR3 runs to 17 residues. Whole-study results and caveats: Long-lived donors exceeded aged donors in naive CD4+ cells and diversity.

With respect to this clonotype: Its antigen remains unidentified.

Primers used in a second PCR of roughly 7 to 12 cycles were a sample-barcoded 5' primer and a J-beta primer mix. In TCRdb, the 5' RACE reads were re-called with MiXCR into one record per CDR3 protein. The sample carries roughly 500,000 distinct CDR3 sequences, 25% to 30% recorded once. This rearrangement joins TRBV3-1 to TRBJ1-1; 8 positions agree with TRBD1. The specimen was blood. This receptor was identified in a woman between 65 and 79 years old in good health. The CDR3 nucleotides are TGTGCCAGCAGCCGACCCGGGACAGGCCTAGGAGGCACTGAAGCTTTCTTT. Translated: CASSRPGTGLGGTEAFF. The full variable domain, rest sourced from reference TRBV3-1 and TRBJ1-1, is DTAVSQTPKYLVTQMGNDKSIKCEQNLGHDTMYWYKQDSKKFLKIMFSYNNKELIINETVPNRFSPKSPDKAHLNLHINSLELGDSAVYFCASSRPGTGLGGTEAFFGQGTRLTVV.